This T cell receptor (beta chain) was sequenced in a study of blood T cells in healthy people across ages. Extractions gave at least 5.5 micrograms of total RNA per sample. Study outcomes and limitations: Long-lived donors had more naive CD4+ cells and higher diversity than aged donors.

The length of the CDR3 is 14 residues. Per germline, CDR1 SNHLY and CDR2 FYNNEI. V shed 8 bases, J shed 5 bases, and the junction held 11 bases outside the gene matches. PCR was performed a second time for roughly 7 to 11 cycles using a sample-barcoded 5' primer and a J-beta primer mix. Each cDNA molecule was tagged by a template-switch adaptor with 12 random nucleotides. MiXCR was run by TCRdb on the 5' RACE reads, yielding one entry per CDR3 protein. The sample lists 1 million or so distinct CDR3 sequences; more than 40% were seen once. Worth noting for this clonotype: Its matching antigen is unknown.

The chain links TRBV2 to TRBJ2-5, with 7 bases identical to TRBD1. Sequences were obtained from blood. This TCR came from a woman aged 55-69 years in good health. In nucleotides, the CDR3 is TGTGCCAGCCAAAATGGGGCAGGGGGTGAGACCCAGTACTTC. Protein sequence: CASQNGAGGETQYF.